A single sample is the source of the 22 T cell receptor beta chains below, sequenced in a study of T-cell reconstitution after alpha-beta-depleted transplantation in children. Preparation of the TCRbeta library was carried out with unique molecular identifiers. TCRdb re-called the PCR reads with MiXCR, one entry per CDR3 protein. The sample shows 500,000 to 600,000 distinct CDR3 sequences, 25% to 30% of them seen only once. The input for sequencing was PBMCs, taken before TCRalphabeta/CD19-depleted stem cell transplant. The receptors come from a boy younger than two with Wiskott-Aldrich syndrome, due to receive a stem cell transplant.

V gene TRBV7-9 combines with J gene TRBJ2-7; TRBD2 matches at 7 bases. Germline values: CDR1 SEHNR, CDR2 FQNEAQ (reference sequence). The CDR3 spans 16 residues. V trimming: 3 bases; J trimming: 1 base; junction bases outside the gene matches: 9. The CDR3 coding sequence is TGTGCCAGCAGCTTGGTCGGGGGAGGGCCATCCTACGAGCAGTACTTC. Protein: CASSLVGGGPSYEQYF.

This clonotype was recorded a few times. The chain joins TRBV28 to TRBJ2-2; tentative D call: TRBD1 (5 bases). Germline CDR1 reads MDHEN; CDR2 reads SYDVKM. Trimming took off 7 bases at V and 7 bases at J, with 16 bases between the two ends. The CDR3 spans 14 residues. This CDR3 is CASISGRVGGELFF. CDR3 nucleotides: TGTGCCAGCATCTCGGGCAGGGTCGGCGGGGAGCTGTTTTTT. Variable domain in full (rest from reference TRBV28 and TRBJ2-2): DVKVTQSSRYLVKRTGEKVFLECVQDMDHENMFWYRQDPGLGLRLIYFSYDVKMKEKGDIPEGYSVSREKKERFSLILESASTNQTSMYLCASISGRVGGELFFGEGSRLTVL.

This clonotype was seen only once. V usage is TRBV6-5 and J usage is TRBJ1-3; D call uncertain. The length of the CDR3 is 16 residues. Germline CDR1 reads MNHEY; CDR2 reads SVGAGI. Trimming shortened V by 0 bases and J by 0 bases, and 9 bases separated the two germline ends. For the CDR3, the DNA is TGTGCCAGCAGTTACTCAATTAGAAGCTCTGGAAACACCATATATTTT. This translates into CASSYSIRSSGNTIYF.

In its sample, this clonotype was seen a few times. A much larger clone lies a single base off, so this may be a read error. V usage is TRBV5-6 and J usage is TRBJ1-1, with D perhaps TRBD1 (6 bases). V lost 4 bases, J lost 1 base, and 8 bases lay in between. Looked up from germline, CDR1 is SGHDT and CDR2 is YYEEEE. This CDR3 has 13 amino acids. The CDR3 is CASSATGNTEAFF. The CDR3 nucleotides read TGTGCCAGCAGCGCGACAGGGAACACTGAAGCTTTCTTT.

The chain has TRBV7-2 and TRBJ2-2, with D tentatively TRBD1 (5 bases). The CDR3 length is 15 residues. Trimming removed 5 bases from V and 0 bases from J, with 10 bases in between. From germline, CDR1 is SGHTA and CDR2 FQGNSA. DNA of the CDR3: TGTGCCAGCAGCAATGGACAACCGAACACCGGGGAGCTGTTTTTT. Protein: CASSNGQPNTGELFF.

This chain links TRBV14 with TRBJ2-3, with 8 bases aligning to TRBD2. Germline lookup yields CDR1 SGHDN and CDR2 FVKESK. The trim removed 4 bases at V and 5 bases at J, leaving 14 bases unmatched. This CDR3 region has 17 residues. CDR3 coding DNA: TGTGCCAGCAGCCGCCTGGTTGGTAGCGGGAAAGGAGATACGCAGTATTTT. Translation gives CASSRLVGSGKGDTQYF.

V is TRBV7-6 and J is TRBJ2-2; no definite D call. CDR1 and CDR2 from the germline V gene are SGHVS and FNYEAQ. This CDR3 is 15 amino acids long. The V end was cut by 5 bases, the J end by 0 bases, with 10 bases between. The CDR3 spells CASSPRMTNTGELFF. The CDR3 DNA reads as TGTGCCAGCAGCCCAAGAATGACGAACACCGGGGAGCTGTTTTTT.

This clonotype appeared a few times. The chain uses TRBV14 and TRBJ2-7, with D unclear. The CDR3 consists of 13 residues. Trimming left V 2 bases short and J 3 bases short, with 8 bases between. Germline CDR1 and CDR2: SGHDN and FVKESK. The CDR3 region is CASSQKGNYEQYF. The DNA for the CDR3 is TGTGCCAGCAGCCAAAAGGGCAACTACGAGCAGTACTTC.

This sequence joins TRBV29-1 and TRBJ2-5, with TRBD2 identical over 9 bases. The length of the CDR3 is 15 residues. The germline gives CDR1 SQVTM, CDR2 ANQGSEA. V lost 4 bases, J lost 1 base, and 7 bases stayed unmatched. Here the CDR3 DNA reads TGCAGCGTTGCGTGGCGGGAGGGGACCCAAGAGACCCAGTACTTC. Translation: CSVAWREGTQETQYF.

This chain joins TRBV10-3 and TRBJ1-5; D not resolved. Germline values: CDR1 ENHRY, CDR2 SYGVKD. Between the trimmed V and J ends, which lost 2 bases and 2 bases, there was a span of 10 bases. The length of the CDR3 is 15 residues. The CDR3 loop is CAISEPRARNQPQHF. The CDR3 DNA reads TGTGCCATCAGTGAGCCGCGGGCTCGCAATCAGCCCCAGCATTTT.

This clonotype appeared a few times. This rearrangement joins TRBV29-1 to TRBJ2-1, with D unclear. The CDR3 runs 13 residues. Germline values: CDR1 SQVTM, CDR2 ANQGSEA. V was shortened by 2 bases and J by 4 bases, with 9 bases between the two germline ends. Here the CDR3 DNA reads TGCAGCGTTGAAAGTAGGTCATACAATGAGCAGTTCTTC. It specifies CSVESRSYNEQFF.

This clonotype is a singleton in its sample. The genes are TRBV29-1 and TRBJ2-5; D could derive from TRBD1 or TRBD2 (5 bases each). CDR1 and CDR2 (germline): SQVTM, ANQGSEA. The length of the CDR3 is 16 residues. The germline V and J ends were trimmed by 0 bases and 4 bases, with 18 bases remaining between them. CDR3 amino acids: CSVEDVGRRAGETQYF. DNA for the CDR3: TGCAGCGTTGAAGATGTTGGCCGCAGGGCGGGAGAGACCCAGTACTTC. Combining the CDR3 with reference TRBV29-1 and TRBJ2-5 gives the whole variable domain SAVISQKPSRDICQRGTSLTIQCQVDSQVTMMFWYRQQPGQSLTLIATANQGSEATYESGFVIDKFPISRPNLTFSTLTVSNMSPEDSSIYLCSVEDVGRRAGETQYFGPGTRLLVL.

This chain links TRBV19 with TRBJ2-1; 7 bases are shared with TRBD1. The CDR3 consists of 16 residues. The V and J ends lost 2 bases and 3 bases, in that order; junction bases with no gene match: 7. CDR1 LNHDA and CDR2 SQIVND come from the germline V gene (reference sequence). The CDR3 DNA reads as TGTGCCAGTAGTATAACACAGGGGACCCTCTACAATGAGCAGTTCTTC. It translates to CASSITQGTLYNEQFF.

The chain links TRBV28 to TRBJ2-3, with D perhaps being TRBD1 or TRBD2 (5 bases each). From germline, CDR1 is MDHEN and CDR2 SYDVKM. V lost 7 bases, J lost 4 bases, and 9 bases lay in between. This CDR3 region has 12 residues. The CDR3 DNA reads TGTGCCAGCACCGAGGGGCCAGATACGCAGTATTTT. It translates to CASTEGPDTQYF.

The chain is built from TRBV4-1 and TRBJ2-7; 9 nucleotides line up with TRBD1. With 5 bases clipped from V and 6 bases from J, the junction kept 5 bases outside the gene matches. The CDR3 totals 13 residues. Germline CDR1 reads MGHRA; CDR2 reads YSYEKL. For the CDR3, the DNA is TGCGCCAGCAGCTCTCAGACAGGGGGCGAGCAGTACTTC. The encoded protein is CASSSQTGGEQYF.

This clonotype was seen a handful of times. V usage is TRBV12-3 or TRBV12-4 and J usage is TRBJ2-7; D remains unclear. V lost 1 base and J lost 3, with 7 bases in between. The CDR3 totals 13 residues. The CDR3 sequence: CASSLGLVYEQYF. The CDR3 coding sequence is TGTGCCAGCAGTTTAGGTCTAGTCTACGAGCAGTACTTC.

This clonotype was seen a handful of times. This rearrangement joins TRBV3-1 to TRBJ2-1; unclear D gene. Trimming removed 0 bases from V and 1 base from J, with 10 bases in between. This CDR3 is built from 16 residues. The germline V gene encodes CDR1 LGHDT and CDR2 YNNKEL (reference sequence). The CDR3 here is CASSQEVLPSYNEQFF. The CDR3 bases are TGTGCCAGCAGCCAAGAAGTGTTACCTTCCTACAATGAGCAGTTCTTC.

This chain joins TRBV7-2 and TRBJ1-1, with unresolved D. The CDR3 sequence is 17 residues long. The germline V gene has CDR1 SGHTA and CDR2 FQGNSA. V lost 2 bases, J lost 0 bases, and 16 bases lay in between. The CDR3 loop is CASSLSPRVDMNTEAFF. CDR3 coding DNA: TGTGCCAGCAGCTTATCGCCCCGGGTGGATATGAACACTGAAGCTTTCTTT.

The J gene is TRBJ2-7, the V gene TRBV4-1; 9 bases match TRBD2. Looked up from germline, CDR1 is MGHRA and CDR2 is YSYEKL. Losses at the gene ends were 0 bases for V and 4 bases for J; bases not matched to a gene: 10. The CDR3 runs to 17 residues. The CDR3 DNA reads TGCGCCAGCAGCCAAGATGTCGGTAGCGGGAGTGGGTACGAGCAGTACTTC. This sequence encodes CASSQDVGSGSGYEQYF.

In DNA, the CDR3 is TGTGCCAGCAGCTCTCCGGGACGGGTCTACGAGCAGTACTTC. Translated: CASSSPGRVYEQYF. The chain recombines TRBV5-4 with TRBJ2-7; tentatively, D is TRBD1 or TRBD2 (5 bases each). Trimming took 3 bases from V and 3 from J, leaving 13 bases between them. The CDR3 covers 14 residues. Germline V lookup: CDR1 SGHNT, CDR2 YYREEE (reference sequence).

The rearrangement uses TRBV27 and TRBJ2-5, with D perhaps TRBD1 (5 bases). Germline loops: CDR1 MNHEY, CDR2 SMNVEV (reference sequence). Trimming removed 2 bases at V and 6 bases at J, with 13 bases between. This CDR3 has 14 amino acids. The CDR3 bases are TGTGCCAGCAGTTTACAGGGCCCTGGGAAGACCCAGTACTTC. This encodes CASSLQGPGKTQYF.

The V gene is TRBV7-9, the J gene TRBJ1-1; no clear D. The CDR3 has 14 residues. Germline CDR1 reads SEHNR; CDR2 reads FQNEAQ (reference sequence). Trimming took off 1 base at V and 11 bases at J, with 17 bases between the two ends. The CDR3 nucleotides are TGTGCCAGCAGCTTAGGCCGAGGACCCATGGGGGCTTTCTTT. Translating gives CASSLGRGPMGAFF.